The next 21 T cell receptor beta chains were all read from a single sample in a study of T cell repertoires in cytomegalovirus infection. These TCRs are of unknown antigen specificity. TCRdb itself ran the reads through MiXCR, one entry per CDR3 protein. Seen here are approximately 910,000 distinct CDR3 sequences, 31% observed once, and the top ten hold roughly 13%. Sequencing was performed on cultured CD8+ T cells from PBMCs, taken from culture after CMV antigen stimulation. These receptors all stem from a human donor in good health (CMV status not recorded). Some clones in this sample may be carry-over from other donors' samples.

This clonotype was counted many times. The chain carries TRBV12-3 or TRBV12-4 and TRBJ1-1; 7 bases are a match to TRBD1. With 0 bases clipped from V and 5 bases from J, the junction kept 3 bases outside the gene matches. CDR3 length equals 14 residues. The CDR3 loop reads CASSLAGGATEAFF. In DNA, the CDR3 is TGTGCCAGCAGTTTAGCAGGGGGCGCGACTGAAGCTTTCTTT.

The chain links TRBV5-4 to TRBJ1-6, with D uncertain. The V end was cut by 1 base, the J end by 0 bases, with 11 bases between. Germline assignment: CDR1 SGHNT and CDR2 YYREEE (reference sequence). This CDR3 has 17 residues. CDR3 protein: CASSLPDESSYNSPLHF. The CDR3 DNA is TGTGCCAGCAGCTTGCCGGACGAAAGCTCCTATAATTCACCCCTCCACTTT.

The chain couples TRBV10-3 to TRBJ2-3, with D tentatively TRBD1 (8 bases). The CDR3 runs to 15 residues. Trimming took off 5 bases at V and 3 bases at J, with 15 bases between the two ends. CDR1 is ENHRY and CDR2 is SYGVKD in the germline V gene. CDR3 amino acids: CAISKGGDRTDTQYF. CDR3 sequence (DNA): TGTGCCATCAGTAAGGGGGGGGACAGGACAGATACGCAGTATTTT.

This clonotype was seen a handful of times. The chain carries TRBV20-1 and TRBJ2-1; 8 bases are a match to TRBD2. Germline CDR1 is DFQATT and CDR2 is SNEGSKA (reference sequence). This CDR3 spans 13 amino acids. V trimming: 3 bases; J trimming: 4 bases; junction bases outside the gene matches: 2. Here the CDR3 reads CSARRGDYNEQFF. CDR3 sequence (DNA): TGCAGTGCTAGGCGGGGGGATTACAATGAGCAGTTCTTC.

The V call is TRBV24-1, the J call TRBJ2-2; 9 nucleotides agree with TRBD1. Trimming removed 3 bases from V and 3 bases from J; junction bases left unmatched: 4. The CDR3 is 16 residues long. The germline V gene encodes CDR1 KGHDR and CDR2 SFDVKD. DNA for the CDR3: TGTGCCACCAGTGATCTGGGACAGGGAGACACCGGGGAGCTGTTTTTT. Residues: CATSDLGQGDTGELFF.

This clonotype was detected only a few times. The chain combines TRBV4-2 with TRBJ2-1; 10 nucleotides match TRBD2. The CDR3 consists of 18 residues. J gave up 8 bases and V 4 bases, and 17 bases lay outside the gene matches. Germline V gene data show CDR1 as LGHNA and CDR2 as YNFKEQ. The CDR3 spells CASSRGAGGPEHLDEQFF. The CDR3 DNA sequence: TGTGCCAGCAGCCGGGGAGCGGGGGGGCCCGAACATTTGGATGAGCAGTTCTTC.

This clonotype was counted between two and nine times. This rearrangement joins TRBV20-1 to TRBJ2-1, with D unclear. V lost 4 bases to trimming and J lost 1 base, with 8 bases between them. Germline V gene lookup returns CDR1 DFQATT and CDR2 SNEGSKA (reference sequence). CDR3 length equals 13 residues. CDR3 nucleotides: TGCAGTGCTATTAGTTCTTCCTACAATGAGCAGTTCTTC. Translating gives CSAISSSYNEQFF.

This chain uses TRBV6-1 with TRBJ2-1, with 10 bases identical to TRBD2. Looked up from germline, CDR1 is MNHNS and CDR2 is SASEGT. The CDR3 extends over 13 amino acids. V lost 8 bases, J lost 6 bases, and 4 bases stayed unmatched. CDR3 bases: TGTGCCAGCGCTTTAGCGGGGGGCAATGAGCAGTTCTTC. Its translation is CASALAGGNEQFF.

This clonotype has only a few counts. The chain carries TRBV27 and TRBJ1-1, with D unresolved. V was trimmed by 7 bases and J by 4 bases, leaving 16 bases between them. The CDR3 is 14 residues long. The germline V gene has CDR1 MNHEY and CDR2 SMNVEV (reference sequence). Here the CDR3 reads CASNRGGPGTEAFF. The CDR3, as DNA: TGTGCCAGCAACAGAGGAGGGCCGGGCACTGAAGCTTTCTTT.

The chain couples TRBV19 to TRBJ1-1; weak D call: TRBD1 (6 bases). V lost 10 bases to trimming and J lost 5 bases, with 26 bases between them. CDR1 and CDR2 from the germline V gene are LNHDA and SQIVND (reference sequence). This CDR3 contains 16 residues. The CDR3 here is CATDPVAGGRKTEAFF. The CDR3 coding sequence is TGTGCCACCGACCCCGTTGCGGGGGGGCGAAAAACTGAAGCTTTCTTT.

The chain is built from TRBV4-1 and TRBJ1-1, with D tentatively TRBD1 (5 bases). The CDR3 runs to 13 residues. V was clipped by 6 bases and J by 5 bases, with 13 bases between them. Germline V lookup: CDR1 MGHRA, CDR2 YSYEKL. The CDR3 spells CASRNMGGTEAFF. CDR3 nucleotide sequence: TGCGCCAGCAGAAACATGGGGGGGACTGAAGCTTTCTTT.

Many counts were recorded for this clonotype. The chain employs TRBV7-2 and TRBJ1-1; D is uncertain. Germline V gives CDR1 SGHTA, CDR2 FQGNSA. This CDR3 has 12 amino acids. The V and J ends lost 5 bases and 1 base respectively, with 5 bases between them. The CDR3 DNA sequence: TGTGCCAGCAGCGTCAGGAACACTGAAGCTTTCTTT. It yields the protein CASSVRNTEAFF.

V and J are TRBV6-6 and TRBJ2-7; 8 nucleotides agree with TRBD1. The CDR3 has 14 amino acids. The germline V gene has CDR1 MNHNY and CDR2 SVGAGI (reference sequence). V lost 6 bases and J lost 3; bases outside the gene matches: 7. This chain's CDR3 is CASRIDRGYYEQYV. CDR3 DNA sequence: TGTGCCAGCAGAATTGACAGGGGCTACTACGAGCAGTACGTC.

A remark on this clonotype: A read error is possible here, since a much larger clone lies one base away. The chain couples TRBV7-2 to TRBJ1-5; D not certain. This CDR3 comprises 15 residues. The germline CDR1 and CDR2 sequences are SGHTA and FQGNSA. The chain's CDR3 is CASNLGWEYNQPQHF. The CDR3, as DNA: TGTGCCAGCAACTTAGGATGGGAATACAATCAGCCCCAGCATTTT. Based on the CDR3 plus reference TRBV7-2 and TRBJ1-5, the full variable domain is GAGVSQSPSNKVTEKGKDVELRCDPISGHTALYWYRQSLGQGLEFLIYFQGNSAPDKSGLPSDRFSAERTGGSVSTLTIQRTQQEDSAVYLCASNLGWEYNQPQHFGDGTRLSIL.

The chain joins TRBV19 to TRBJ1-5; the D gene is possibly TRBD1 (6 bases). The V end lost 2 bases, the J end lost 5 bases, and 13 bases lay between the germline ends. CDR1 is LNHDA, CDR2 SQIVND, per germline (reference sequence). The CDR3 sequence is 15 residues long. The CDR3 DNA is TGTGCCAGTAGTATACGAACAGGGTCATATCAGCCCCAGCATTTT. This sequence encodes CASSIRTGSYQPQHF.

This clonotype was picked up many times. The chain uses TRBV7-9 and TRBJ2-3; TRBD2 agrees at 7 bases. This CDR3 is 14 amino acids long. The germline V gene has CDR1 SEHNR and CDR2 FQNEAQ (reference sequence). The V and J ends lost 5 bases and 3 bases, in that order; junction bases with no gene match: 5. The CDR3 region is CASSPGLRTDTQYF. The DNA for the CDR3 is TGTGCCAGCAGCCCGGGACTAAGGACAGATACGCAGTATTTT.

This clonotype was counted only a few times. The chain recombines TRBV4-3 with TRBJ2-3, with D tentatively TRBD2 (6 bases). CDR3 length equals 17 residues. Trimming shortened V by 5 bases and J by 0 bases, and 18 bases separated the two germline ends. Germline V CDR1 and CDR2: LGHNA, YSLEER. The chain's CDR3 is CASSGGSGRASTDTQYF. The CDR3 DNA sequence: TGCGCCAGCAGCGGGGGGAGCGGACGTGCTAGCACAGATACGCAGTATTTT.

V gene TRBV15 combines with J gene TRBJ2-1; TRBD2 agrees at 11 bases. Germline CDR1 reads LNHNV; CDR2 reads YYDKDF (reference sequence). The CDR3 is 16 residues long. Trimming at V came to 5 bases and at J to 4 bases, leaving 7 bases not matched to a gene. This chain's CDR3 is CATSGLGTSGYNEQFF. The CDR3 coding sequence is TGTGCCACCAGCGGCCTTGGGACTAGCGGTTACAATGAGCAGTTCTTC. The variable domain in full, completed from reference TRBV15 and TRBJ2-1, reads DAMVIQNPRYQVTQFGKPVTLSCSQTLNHNVMYWYQQKSSQAPKLLFHYYDKDFNNEADTPDNFQSRRPNTSFCFLDIRSPGLGDTAMYLCATSGLGTSGYNEQFFGPGTRLTVL.

The V gene is TRBV14, the J gene TRBJ2-7, with D unclear. The ends were cut back, 2 bases at V and 4 bases at J, with 15 bases in the middle. The V gene's germline CDR1 is SGHDN and CDR2 FVKESK. The CDR3 has 15 residues. The CDR3 coding sequence is TGTGCCAGCAGCCAATGGGAAGGGCTCCCGTACGAGCAGTACTTC. It is translated as CASSQWEGLPYEQYF.

In its sample, this clonotype was seen many times. The chain recombines TRBV7-2 with TRBJ2-7; unclear D gene. This CDR3 has 12 residues. Trimming shortened V by 5 bases and J by 7 bases, and 12 bases separated the two germline ends. Per germline, CDR1 SGHTA and CDR2 FQGNSA. The CDR3 region is CASSPNLREQYV. CDR3 in DNA: TGTGCCAGCAGCCCGAACCTACGAGAGCAGTACGTC.

The chain employs TRBV29-1 and TRBJ1-2; the D gene is possibly TRBD1 (5 bases). V was pared by 6 bases and J by 6 bases, with 11 bases between. CDR1 and CDR2 from the germline V gene are SQVTM and ANQGSEA. This CDR3 contains 11 residues. The CDR3 sequence is CSVPTEDGYTF. The CDR3 bases are TGCAGCGTCCCGACAGAGGATGGCTACACCTTC.